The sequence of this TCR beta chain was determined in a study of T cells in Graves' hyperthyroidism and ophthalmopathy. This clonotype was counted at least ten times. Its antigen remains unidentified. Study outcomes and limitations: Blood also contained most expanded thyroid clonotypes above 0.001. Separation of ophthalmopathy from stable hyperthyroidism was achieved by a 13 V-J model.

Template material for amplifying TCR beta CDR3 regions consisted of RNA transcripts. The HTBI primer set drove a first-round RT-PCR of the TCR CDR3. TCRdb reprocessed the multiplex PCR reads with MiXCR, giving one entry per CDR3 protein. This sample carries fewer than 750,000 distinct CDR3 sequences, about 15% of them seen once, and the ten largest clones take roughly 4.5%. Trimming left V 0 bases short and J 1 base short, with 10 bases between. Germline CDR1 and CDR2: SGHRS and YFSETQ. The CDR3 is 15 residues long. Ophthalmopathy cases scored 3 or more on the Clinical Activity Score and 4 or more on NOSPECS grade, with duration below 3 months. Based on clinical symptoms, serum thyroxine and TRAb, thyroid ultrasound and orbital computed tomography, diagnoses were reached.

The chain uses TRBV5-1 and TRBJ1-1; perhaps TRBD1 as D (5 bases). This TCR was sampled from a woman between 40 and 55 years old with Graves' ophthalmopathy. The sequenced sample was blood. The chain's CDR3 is CASSLVGHQNTEAFF. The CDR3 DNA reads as TGCGCCAGCAGCTTGGTTGGACACCAGAACACTGAAGCTTTCTTT. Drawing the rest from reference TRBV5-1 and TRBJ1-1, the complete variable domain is KAGVTQTPRYLIKTRGQQVTLSCSPISGHRSVSWYQQTPGQGLQFLFEYFSETQRNKGNFPGRFSGRQFSNSRSEMNVSTLELGDSALYLCASSLVGHQNTEAFFGQGTRLTVV.